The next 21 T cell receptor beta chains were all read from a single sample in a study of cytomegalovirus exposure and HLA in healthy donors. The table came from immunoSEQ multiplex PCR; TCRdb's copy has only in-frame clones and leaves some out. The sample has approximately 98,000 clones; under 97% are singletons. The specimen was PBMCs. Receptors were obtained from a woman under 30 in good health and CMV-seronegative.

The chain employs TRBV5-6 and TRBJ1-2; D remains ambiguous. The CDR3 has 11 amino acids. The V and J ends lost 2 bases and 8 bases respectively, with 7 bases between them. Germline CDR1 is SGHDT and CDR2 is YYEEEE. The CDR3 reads CASSFSQGYTF. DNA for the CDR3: TGTGCCAGCAGCTTCTCCCAGGGCTACACCTTC.

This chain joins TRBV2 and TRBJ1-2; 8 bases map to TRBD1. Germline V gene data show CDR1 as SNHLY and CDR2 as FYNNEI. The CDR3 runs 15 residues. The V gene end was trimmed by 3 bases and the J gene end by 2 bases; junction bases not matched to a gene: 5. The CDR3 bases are TGTGCCAGCAGTGACCAGGGGGCTGCGAACTATGGCTACACCTTC. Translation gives CASSDQGAANYGYTF.

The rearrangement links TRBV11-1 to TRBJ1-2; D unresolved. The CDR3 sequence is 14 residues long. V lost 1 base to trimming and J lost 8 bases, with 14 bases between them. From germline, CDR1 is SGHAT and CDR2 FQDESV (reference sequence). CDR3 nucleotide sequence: TGTGCCAGCAGCTTAGATGGAGGGTCCCGGGGCTACACCTTC. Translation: CASSLDGGSRGYTF.

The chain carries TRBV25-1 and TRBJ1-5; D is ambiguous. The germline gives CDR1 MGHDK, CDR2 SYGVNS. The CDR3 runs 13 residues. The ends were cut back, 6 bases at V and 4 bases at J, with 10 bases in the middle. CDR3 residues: CASSPTGNQPQHF. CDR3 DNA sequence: TGTGCCAGCAGCCCAACGGGGAATCAGCCCCAGCATTTT.

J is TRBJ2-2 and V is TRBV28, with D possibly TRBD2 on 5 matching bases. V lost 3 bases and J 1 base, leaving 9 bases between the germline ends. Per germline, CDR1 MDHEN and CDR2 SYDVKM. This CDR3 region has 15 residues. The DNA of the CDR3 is TGTGCCAGCAGTTTGGCGAGGGAGAACACCGGGGAGCTGTTTTTT. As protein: CASSLARENTGELFF.

CDR3 nucleotides: TGTGCCAGCAGCTTAGGCGACTACCTTGCCTACGAGCAGTACTTC. Amino acids: CASSLGDYLAYEQYF. This chain links TRBV7-2 with TRBJ2-7; tentative D call: TRBD2 (5 bases). Trimming took 1 base from V and 2 from J, leaving 12 bases between them. The CDR3 has 15 residues. Germline loops: CDR1 SGHTA, CDR2 FQGNSA.

In DNA form, the CDR3 reads TGTGCCAGCAGGTTCAACCCGGGGGAGACCCAGTACTTC. It specifies CASRFNPGETQYF. The chain recombines TRBV13 with TRBJ2-5, with a tentative D call TRBD2 (5 bases). With 6 bases removed from V and 5 bases from J, the gap between germline ends came to 13 bases. Per germline, CDR1 PRHDT and CDR2 FYEKMQ (reference sequence). The CDR3 is 13 amino acids. Looking up the rest from reference TRBV13 and TRBJ2-5 gives the full variable domain: AAGVIQSPRHLIKEKRETATLKCYPIPRHDTVYWYQQGPGQDPQFLISFYEKMQSDKGSIPDRFSAQQFSDYHSELNMSSLELGDSALYFCASRFNPGETQYFGPGTRLLVL.

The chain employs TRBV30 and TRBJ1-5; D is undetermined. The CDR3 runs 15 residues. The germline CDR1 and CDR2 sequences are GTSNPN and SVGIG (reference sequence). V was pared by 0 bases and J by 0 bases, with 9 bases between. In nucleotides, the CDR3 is TGTGCCTGGAGTGTACGGGGTTTTAGCAATCAGCCCCAGCATTTT. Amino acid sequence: CAWSVRGFSNQPQHF.

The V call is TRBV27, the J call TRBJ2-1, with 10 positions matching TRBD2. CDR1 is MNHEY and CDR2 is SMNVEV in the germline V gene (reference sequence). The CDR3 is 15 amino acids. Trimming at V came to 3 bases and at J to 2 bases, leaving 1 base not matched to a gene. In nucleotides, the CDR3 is TGTGCCAGCAGTTTCCTAGCGGGGGCCTACAATGAGCAGTTCTTC. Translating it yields CASSFLAGAYNEQFF.

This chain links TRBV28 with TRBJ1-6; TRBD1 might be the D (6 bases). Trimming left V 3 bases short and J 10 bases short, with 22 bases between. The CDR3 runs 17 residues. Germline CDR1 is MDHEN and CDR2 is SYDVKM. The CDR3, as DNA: TGTGCCAGCAGTTTCCCCTTAACAGGGATGGGGGACTCACCCCTCCACTTT. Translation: CASSFPLTGMGDSPLHF. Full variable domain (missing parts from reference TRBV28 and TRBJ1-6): DVKVTQSSRYLVKRTGEKVFLECVQDMDHENMFWYRQDPGLGLRLIYFSYDVKMKEKGDIPEGYSVSREKKERFSLILESASTNQTSMYLCASSFPLTGMGDSPLHFGNGTRLTVT.

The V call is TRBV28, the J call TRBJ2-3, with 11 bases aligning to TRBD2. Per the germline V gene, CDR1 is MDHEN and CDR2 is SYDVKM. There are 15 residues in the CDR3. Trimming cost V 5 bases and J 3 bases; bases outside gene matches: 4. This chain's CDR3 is CASSISSGGTDTQYF. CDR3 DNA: TGTGCCAGCAGTATTTCTAGCGGGGGGACAGATACGCAGTATTTT.

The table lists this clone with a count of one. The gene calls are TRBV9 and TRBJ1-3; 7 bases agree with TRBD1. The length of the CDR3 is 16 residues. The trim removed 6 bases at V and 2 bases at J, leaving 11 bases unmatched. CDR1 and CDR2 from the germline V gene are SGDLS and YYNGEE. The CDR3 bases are TGTGCCAGCACCCCGACCGGAGGGGGCCCTGGAAACACCATATATTTT. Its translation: CASTPTGGGPGNTIYF.

The CDR3 region is CASSAGARGYEQYF. The CDR3 DNA reads TGTGCCAGCAGCGCGGGGGCTCGGGGCTACGAGCAGTACTTC. V gene TRBV7-9 combines with J gene TRBJ2-7, with D tentatively TRBD2 (7 bases). CDR1 is SEHNR, CDR2 FQNEAQ, per germline (reference sequence). The V end lost 5 bases, the J end lost 3 bases, and 14 bases lay between the germline ends. This CDR3 comprises 14 residues.

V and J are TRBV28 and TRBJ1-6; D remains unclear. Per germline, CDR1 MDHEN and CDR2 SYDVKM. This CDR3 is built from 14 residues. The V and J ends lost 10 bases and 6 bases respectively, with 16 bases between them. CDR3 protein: CATARRRGNSPLHF. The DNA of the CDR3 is TGTGCCACCGCGCGGAGAAGAGGTAATTCACCCCTCCACTTT.

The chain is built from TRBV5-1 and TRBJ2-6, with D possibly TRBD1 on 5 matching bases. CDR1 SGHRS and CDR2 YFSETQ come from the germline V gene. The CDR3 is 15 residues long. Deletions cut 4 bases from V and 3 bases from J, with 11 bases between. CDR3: CASSGGHVGANVLTF. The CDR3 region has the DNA TGCGCCAGCAGCGGTGGACACGTTGGGGCCAACGTCCTGACTTTC. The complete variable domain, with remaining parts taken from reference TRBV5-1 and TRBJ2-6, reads KAGVTQTPRYLIKTRGQQVTLSCSPISGHRSVSWYQQTPGQGLQFLFEYFSETQRNKGNFPGRFSGRQFSNSRSEMNVSTLELGDSALYLCASSGGHVGANVLTFGAGSRLTVL.

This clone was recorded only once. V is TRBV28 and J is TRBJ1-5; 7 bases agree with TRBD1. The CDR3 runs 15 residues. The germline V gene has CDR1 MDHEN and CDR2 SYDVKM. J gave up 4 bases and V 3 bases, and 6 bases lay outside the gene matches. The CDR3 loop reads CASSLFPGGNQPQHF. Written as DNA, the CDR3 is TGTGCCAGCAGTTTGTTCCCAGGGGGTAATCAGCCCCAGCATTTT.

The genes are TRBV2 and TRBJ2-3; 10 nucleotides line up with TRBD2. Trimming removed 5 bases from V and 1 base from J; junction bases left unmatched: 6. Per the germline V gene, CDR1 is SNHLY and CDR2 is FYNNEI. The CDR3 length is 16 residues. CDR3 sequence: CASSSSSGGGTDTQYF. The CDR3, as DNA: TGTGCCAGCAGTTCTTCTAGCGGGGGCGGCACAGATACGCAGTATTTT.

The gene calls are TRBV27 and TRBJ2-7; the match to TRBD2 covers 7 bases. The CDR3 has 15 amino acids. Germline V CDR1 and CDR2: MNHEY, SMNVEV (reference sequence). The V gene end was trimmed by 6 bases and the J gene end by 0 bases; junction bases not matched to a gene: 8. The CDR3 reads CASSPRGDYSYEQYF. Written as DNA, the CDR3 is TGTGCCAGCAGCCCTCGGGGGGACTACTCCTACGAGCAGTACTTC.

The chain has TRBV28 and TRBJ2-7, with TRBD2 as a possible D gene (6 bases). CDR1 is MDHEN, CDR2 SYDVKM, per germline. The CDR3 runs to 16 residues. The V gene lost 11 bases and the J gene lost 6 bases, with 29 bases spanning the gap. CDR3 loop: CAVRDWQTPDPSEQYF. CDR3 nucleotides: TGTGCCGTCCGGGACTGGCAGACCCCGGACCCCTCCGAGCAGTACTTC.

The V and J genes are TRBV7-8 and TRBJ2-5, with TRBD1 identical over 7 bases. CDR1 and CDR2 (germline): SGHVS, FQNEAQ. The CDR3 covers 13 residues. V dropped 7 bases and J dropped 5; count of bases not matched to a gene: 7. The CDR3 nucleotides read TGTGCCAGCACACAGGGGTGGCGGGAGACCCAGTACTTC. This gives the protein CASTQGWRETQYF.

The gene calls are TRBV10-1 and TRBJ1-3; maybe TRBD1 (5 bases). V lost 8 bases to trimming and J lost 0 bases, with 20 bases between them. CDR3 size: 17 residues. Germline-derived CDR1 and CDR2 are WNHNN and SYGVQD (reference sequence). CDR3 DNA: TGCGCCAGCCCGGGTAGTAACAGGTCGAGCTCTGGAAACACCATATATTTT. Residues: CASPGSNRSSSGNTIYF.